This TCR beta chain was found in a study of T cells in Graves' hyperthyroidism and ophthalmopathy. Amplification yielded TCR beta CDR3 regions, with RNA transcripts as the source. HTBI primers were used for first-round RT-PCR of the TCR CDR3. Using its own MiXCR run on the multiplex PCR reads, TCRdb lists one record per CDR3 protein. This sample carries roughly 700,000 distinct CDR3 sequences, 17% of them seen once, and the ten largest clones take less than 20%. The CDR3 spans 15 residues. Trimming shortened V by 7 bases and J by 2 bases, and 15 bases separated the two germline ends. Germline V lookup: CDR1 MNHEY, CDR2 SVGAGI.

The sample consisted of blood. This clonotype was obtained from a middle-aged man with Graves' hyperthyroidism. V usage is TRBV6-5 and J usage is TRBJ1-5; D is unclear. The CDR3 coding sequence is TGTGCCAGCATTATTCGCGGGGAAGGCAATCAGCCCCAGCATTTT. Its protein product is CASIIRGEGNQPQHF.